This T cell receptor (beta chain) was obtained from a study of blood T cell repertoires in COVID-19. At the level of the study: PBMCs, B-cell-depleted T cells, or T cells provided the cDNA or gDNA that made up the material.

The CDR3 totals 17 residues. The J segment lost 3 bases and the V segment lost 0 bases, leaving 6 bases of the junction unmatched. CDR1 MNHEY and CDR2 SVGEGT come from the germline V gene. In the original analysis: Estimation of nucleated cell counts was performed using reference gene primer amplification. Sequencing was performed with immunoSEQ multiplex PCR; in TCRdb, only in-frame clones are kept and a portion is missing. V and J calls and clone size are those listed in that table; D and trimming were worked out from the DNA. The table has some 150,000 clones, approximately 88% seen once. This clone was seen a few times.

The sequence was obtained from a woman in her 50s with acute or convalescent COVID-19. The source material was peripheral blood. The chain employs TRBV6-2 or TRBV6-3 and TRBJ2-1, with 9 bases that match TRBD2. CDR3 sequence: CASSYSPASGIYNEQFF. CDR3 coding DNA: TGTGCCAGCAGTTACTCCCCCGCTAGCGGGATCTACAATGAGCAGTTCTTC.